This TCR beta chain was found in a study of CD8+CD57+ T cells in acquired aplastic anemia. The study's findings and limits: Both patients and controls carried the same twenty-nine CD8+ CDR3 sequences.

V shed 4 bases, J shed 6 bases, and the junction held 11 bases outside the gene matches. The CDR3 runs 17 residues. Germline values: CDR1 LGHNA, CDR2 YNFKEQ. Genomic DNA, serving as template, underwent TCR beta VDJ and CDR3 profiling. TCRdb fed the reads into MiXCR, producing one record per CDR3 protein. The sample carries 200,000 to 250,000 distinct CDR3 sequences, about 37% recorded once. This clonotype was seen only a few times. Its antigen is not known. The chain joins TRBV4-2 to TRBJ2-1; 11 bases are shared with TRBD2. The sample consisted of sorted CD4+, CD8+, or CD8+CD57+ T cells (not recorded which) from PBMCs. The receptor comes from a human donor in good health, serving as a control. CDR3 loop: CASSPTGSGGEINEQFF. In DNA, the CDR3 is TGTGCCAGCAGCCCAACAGGTAGCGGGGGGGAAATCAATGAGCAGTTCTTC.